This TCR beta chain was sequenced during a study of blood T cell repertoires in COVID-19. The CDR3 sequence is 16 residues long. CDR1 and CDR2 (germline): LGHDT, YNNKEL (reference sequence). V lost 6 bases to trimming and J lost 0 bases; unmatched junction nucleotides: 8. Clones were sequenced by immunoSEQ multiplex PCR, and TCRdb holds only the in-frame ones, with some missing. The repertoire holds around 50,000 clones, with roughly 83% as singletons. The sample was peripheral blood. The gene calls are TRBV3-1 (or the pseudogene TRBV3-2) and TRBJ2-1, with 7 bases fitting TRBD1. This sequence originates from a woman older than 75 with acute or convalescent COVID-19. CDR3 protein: CASRNRGGSSYNEQFF. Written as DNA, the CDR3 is TGTGCCAGCAGAAACAGGGGCGGAAGCTCCTACAATGAGCAGTTCTTC.